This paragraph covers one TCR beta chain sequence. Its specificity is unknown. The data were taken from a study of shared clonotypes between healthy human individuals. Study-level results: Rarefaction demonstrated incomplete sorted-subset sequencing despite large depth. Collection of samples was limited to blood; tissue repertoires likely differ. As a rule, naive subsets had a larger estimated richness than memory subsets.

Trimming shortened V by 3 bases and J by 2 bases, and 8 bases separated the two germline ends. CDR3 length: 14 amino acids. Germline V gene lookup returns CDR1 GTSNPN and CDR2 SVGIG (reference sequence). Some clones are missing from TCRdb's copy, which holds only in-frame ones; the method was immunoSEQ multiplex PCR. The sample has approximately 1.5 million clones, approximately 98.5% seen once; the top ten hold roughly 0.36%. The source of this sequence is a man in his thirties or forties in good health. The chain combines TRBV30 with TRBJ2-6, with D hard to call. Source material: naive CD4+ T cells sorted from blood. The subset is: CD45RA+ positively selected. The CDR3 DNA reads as TGTGCCTGGAGGGTAGGGCCTGGGGCCAACGTCCTGACTTTC. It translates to CAWRVGPGANVLTF.